This T cell receptor beta chain was sequenced for a study of radiation and T cells in renal cell carcinoma. Time point described: baseline pretreatment blood. Treatment specified: 15 Gy SBRT to primary tumor, nephrectomy 4 weeks later. TCRdb's table, derived via immunoSEQ multiplex PCR, lists solely in-frame clones and lacks some. The sample has roughly 130,000 clones, about 88% seen once. In regard to this clone: As yet, its antigen is unknown.

General study results and limits: From baseline, blood top tumor clonotypes peaked at 2 weeks post-radiation.

The input for sequencing was blood, taken from a patient whose treatment included radiotherapy and nephrectomy. This clonotype originated in a woman in her forties or fifties with renal cell carcinoma.

CDR3 bases: TGTGCCAGCAGTGGGAGCGGGGGGGCAGAAAGGGAGCTGTTTTTT. It is translated as CASSGSGGAERELFF. The rearrangement uses TRBV6-1 and TRBJ2-2, with 10 bases fitting TRBD2. CDR1 and CDR2 (germline): MNHNS, SASEGT. This CDR3 spans 15 amino acids. V shed 4 bases, J shed 9 bases, and the junction held 8 bases outside the gene matches.